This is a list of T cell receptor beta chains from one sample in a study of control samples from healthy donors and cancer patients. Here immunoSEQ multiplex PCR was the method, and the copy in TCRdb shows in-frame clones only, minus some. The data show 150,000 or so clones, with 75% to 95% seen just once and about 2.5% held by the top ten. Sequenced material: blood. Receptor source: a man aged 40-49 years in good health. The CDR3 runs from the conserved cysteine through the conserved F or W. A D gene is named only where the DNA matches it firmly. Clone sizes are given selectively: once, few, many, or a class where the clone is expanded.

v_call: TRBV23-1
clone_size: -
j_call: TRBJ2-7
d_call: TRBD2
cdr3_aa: CASRLERGIYEQYF
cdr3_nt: TGCGCCAGCAGATTAGAGCGGGGGATTTACGAGCAGTACTTC

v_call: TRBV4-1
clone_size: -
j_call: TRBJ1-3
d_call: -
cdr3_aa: CASSPDSSGNTIYF
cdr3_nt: TGCGCCAGCAGCCCAGACAGCTCTGGAAACACCATATATTTT

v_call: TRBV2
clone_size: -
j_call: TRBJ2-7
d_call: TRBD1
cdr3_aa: CATAKDRAYEQYF
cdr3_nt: TGTGCCACCGCGAAGGACAGGGCCTACGAGCAGTACTTC

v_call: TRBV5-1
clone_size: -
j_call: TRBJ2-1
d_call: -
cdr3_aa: CASSLAVGEQFF
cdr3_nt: TGCGCCAGCAGCTTGGCCGTGGGTGAGCAGTTCTTC

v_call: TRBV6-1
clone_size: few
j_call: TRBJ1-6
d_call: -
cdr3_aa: CASSEADPTLSPLHF
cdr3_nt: TGTGCCAGCAGTGAAGCAGATCCTACTCTTTCACCCCTCCACTTT

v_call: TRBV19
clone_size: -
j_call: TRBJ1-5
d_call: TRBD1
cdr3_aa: CASSITWGQGVYSNQPQHF
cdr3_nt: TGTGCCAGTAGTATAACTTGGGGACAGGGGGTTTATAGCAATCAGCCCCAGCATTTT

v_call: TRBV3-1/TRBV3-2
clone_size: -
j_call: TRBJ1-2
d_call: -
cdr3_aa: CASSQGTVMNGYTF
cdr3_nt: TGTGCCAGCAGCCAAGGGACGGTGATGAATGGCTACACCTTC

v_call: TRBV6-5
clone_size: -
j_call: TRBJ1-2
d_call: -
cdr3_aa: CASSYSGGRGNGYTF
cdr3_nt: TGTGCCAGCAGTTACTCAGGAGGGCGGGGGAATGGCTACACCTTC

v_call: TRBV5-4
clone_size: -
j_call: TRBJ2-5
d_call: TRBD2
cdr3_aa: CASSPGLAQETQYF
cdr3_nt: TGTGCCAGCAGCCCAGGACTAGCCCAAGAGACCCAGTACTTC

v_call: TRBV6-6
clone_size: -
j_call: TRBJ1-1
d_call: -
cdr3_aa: CASTHGTEAFF
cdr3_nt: TGTGCCAGCACCCACGGCACTGAAGCTTTCTTT

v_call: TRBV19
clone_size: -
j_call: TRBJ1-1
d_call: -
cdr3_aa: CASSIGKGYRLNTEAFF
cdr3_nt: TGTGCCAGTAGTATAGGGAAGGGATACAGGCTCAACACTGAAGCTTTCTTT

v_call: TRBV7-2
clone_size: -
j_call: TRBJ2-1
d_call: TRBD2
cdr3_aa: CASSLRMAGGVRNEQFF
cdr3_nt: TGTGCCAGCAGCTTACGGATGGCGGGGGGGGTAAGGAATGAGCAGTTCTTC

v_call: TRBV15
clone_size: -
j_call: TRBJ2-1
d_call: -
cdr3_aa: CATSYNNEQFF
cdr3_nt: TGTGCCACCAGCTATAATAATGAGCAGTTCTTC

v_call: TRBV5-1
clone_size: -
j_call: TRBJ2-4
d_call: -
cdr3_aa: CASSLEMRGIQYF
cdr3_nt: TGCGCCAGCAGCTTGGAAATGAGAGGCATTCAGTACTTC

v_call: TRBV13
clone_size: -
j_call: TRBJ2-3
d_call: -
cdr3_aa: CASSLVREVRDTQYF
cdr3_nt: TGTGCCAGCAGCTTAGTACGTGAAGTGCGTGATACGCAGTATTTT

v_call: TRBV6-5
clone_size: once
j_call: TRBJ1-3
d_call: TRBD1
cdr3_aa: CASTQGFSGNTIYF
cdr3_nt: TGTGCCTCGACACAGGGGTTCTCTGGAAACACCATATATTTT

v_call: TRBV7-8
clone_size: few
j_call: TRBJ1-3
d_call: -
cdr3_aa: CASSRISSDPGNTIYF
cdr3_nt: TGTGCCAGCAGCCGTATCAGTAGCGACCCTGGAAACACCATATATTTT

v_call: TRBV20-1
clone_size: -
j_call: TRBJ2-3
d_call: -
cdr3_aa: CSASSGGTDTQYF
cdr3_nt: TGCAGTGCTAGTTCCGGGGGCACAGATACGCAGTATTTT

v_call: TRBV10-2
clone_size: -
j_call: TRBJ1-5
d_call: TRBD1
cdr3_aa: CASSLTGDQPQHF
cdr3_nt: TGCGCCAGCAGCCTGACAGGGGACCAGCCCCAGCATTTT

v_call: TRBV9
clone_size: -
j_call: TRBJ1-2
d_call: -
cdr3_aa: CASSVTGYAVGGYTF
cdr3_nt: TGTGCCAGCAGCGTAACTGGTTACGCGGTAGGTGGCTACACCTTC

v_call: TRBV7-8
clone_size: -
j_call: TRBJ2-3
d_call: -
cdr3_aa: CASSLVGRGDTQYF
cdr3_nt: TGTGCCAGCAGCTTAGTCGGCAGGGGAGATACGCAGTATTTT

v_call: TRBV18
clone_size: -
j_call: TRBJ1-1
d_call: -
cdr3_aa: CASSPKTMNTEAFF
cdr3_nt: TGTGCCAGCTCACCAAAAACCATGAACACTGAAGCTTTCTTT

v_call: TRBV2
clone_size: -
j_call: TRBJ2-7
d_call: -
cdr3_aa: CASRPNEQYF
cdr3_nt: TGTGCCAGCAGGCCCAACGAGCAGTACTTC

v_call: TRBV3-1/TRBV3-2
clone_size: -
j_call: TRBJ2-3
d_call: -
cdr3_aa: CASSQGADTQYF
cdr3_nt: TGTGCCAGCAGCCAAGGTGCTGATACGCAGTATTTT

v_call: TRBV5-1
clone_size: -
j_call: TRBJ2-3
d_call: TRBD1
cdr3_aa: CASSQRPDRGQGDTQYF
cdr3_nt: TGCGCCAGCAGCCAGCGGCCCGACAGGGGGCAAGGAGATACGCAGTATTTT

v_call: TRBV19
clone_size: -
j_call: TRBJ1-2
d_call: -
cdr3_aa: CASSIWGVAGYTF
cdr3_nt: TGTGCCAGTAGCATTTGGGGGGTCGCTGGCTACACCTTC

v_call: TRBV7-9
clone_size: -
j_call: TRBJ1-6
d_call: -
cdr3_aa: CASSTRQPRLNSPLHF
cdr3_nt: TGTGCCAGCAGTACTAGACAGCCCCGGTTAAATTCACCCCTCCACTTT

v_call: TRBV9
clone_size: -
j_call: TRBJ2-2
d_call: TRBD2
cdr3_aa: CASSLPQRGARNTGELFF
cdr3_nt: TGTGCCAGCAGCCTTCCCCAGCGGGGGGCCAGGAACACCGGGGAGCTGTTTTTT

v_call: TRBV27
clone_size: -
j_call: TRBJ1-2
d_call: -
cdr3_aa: CASSLFAGTHGYTF
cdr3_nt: TGTGCCAGCAGTTTATTCGCAGGGACCCATGGCTACACCTTC

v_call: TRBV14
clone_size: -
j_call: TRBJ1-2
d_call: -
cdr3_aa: CASSQVIGFGYTF
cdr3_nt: TGTGCCAGCAGCCAAGTTATAGGGTTTGGCTACACCTTC

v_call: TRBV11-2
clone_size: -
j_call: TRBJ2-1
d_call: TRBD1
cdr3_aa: CASSLDRRGQGAYNEQFF
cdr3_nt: TGTGCCAGCAGCTTAGATAGGAGGGGACAGGGTGCCTACAATGAGCAGTTCTTC

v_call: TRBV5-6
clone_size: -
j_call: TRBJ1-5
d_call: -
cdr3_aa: CASSRWGRNQPQHF
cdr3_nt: TGTGCCAGCAGCCGCTGGGGGAGGAATCAGCCCCAGCATTTT

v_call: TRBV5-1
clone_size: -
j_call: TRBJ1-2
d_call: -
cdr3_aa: CASSLLGLDGYTF
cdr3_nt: TGCGCCAGCAGCTTGTTGGGTTTGGATGGCTACACCTTC